The 6 T cell receptor beta chains below all came from one sample that was sequenced in a study of early T cells in non-severe SARS-CoV-2 infection (TCRdb year 2021). The library came from 5' RACE. Sequencing took place on a NextSeq 500. TCRdb trimmed public reads at Q25 via fastp, called clones via MiXCR and kept in-frame beta chains. Merged by CDR3 protein, the rows form single entries marked with the most common genes and DNA. In this sample the table shows some 91,000 distinct CDR3 sequences, around 14% of which occur a single time. 2% to 2.5% of the sample is held by the ten biggest clonotypes. The sequenced sample was whole blood. The receptors originated from an adult who was a healthcare worker with PCR-confirmed SARS-CoV-2 infection or an uninfected control (not recorded which).

The rearrangement links TRBV12-3 or TRBV12-4 to TRBJ2-1; no clear D. V lost 7 bases to trimming and J lost 0 bases, with 10 bases between them. The CDR3 contains 14 residues. CDR3 nucleotides: TGTGCCAGCACCCCGGTGAGCTCCTACAATGAGCAGTTCTTC. Translated: CASTPVSSYNEQFF.

This clonotype has ten or more counts. The chain uses TRBV19 and TRBJ2-3; 10 nucleotides agree with TRBD1. Losses at the gene ends were 2 bases for V and 3 bases for J; bases not matched to a gene: 5. This CDR3 is 16 amino acids long. Germline CDR1 reads LNHDA; CDR2 reads SQIVND (reference sequence). The CDR3 here is CASSINSGQGTDTQYF. The CDR3, as DNA: TGTGCCAGTAGTATAAACTCGGGACAGGGGACAGATACGCAGTATTTT. The full variable domain, rest sourced from reference TRBV19 and TRBJ2-3, is DGGITQSPKYLFRKEGQNVTLSCEQNLNHDAMYWYRQDPGQGLRLIYYSQIVNDFQKGDIAEGYSVSREKKESFPLTVTSAQKNPTAFYLCASSINSGQGTDTQYFGPGTRLTVL.

This clonotype was observed a handful of times. DNA of the CDR3: TGCAGTGCTAGAGCAGGTTCGGGGGGAAGGTACGAGCAGTACTTC. It encodes CSARAGSGGRYEQYF. The rearrangement links TRBV20-1 to TRBJ2-7; 7 nucleotides line up with TRBD2. The V segment lost 1 base and the J segment 4 bases; nucleotides outside the gene matches: 10. CDR1 is DFQATT, CDR2 SNEGSKA, per germline (reference sequence). The CDR3 sequence is 15 residues long.

The chain has TRBV27 and TRBJ2-1; TRBD2 might be the D (5 bases). This CDR3 contains 14 residues. Germline lookup yields CDR1 MNHEY and CDR2 SMNVEV (reference sequence). V dropped 11 bases and J dropped 2 bases, with 16 bases sitting between them. In DNA, the CDR3 is TGTGCCGCGTATCGAGCCGGGACCTACAATGAGCAGTTCTTC. The encoded protein is CAAYRAGTYNEQFF.

This clonotype turned up a few times. This chain uses TRBV29-1 with TRBJ2-1; D is ambiguous. CDR1 SQVTM and CDR2 ANQGSEA come from the germline V gene. The CDR3 length is 12 residues. The germline V and J ends were trimmed by 4 bases and 4 bases, with 8 bases remaining between them. DNA of the CDR3: TGCAGCGTTGGGTGGTTTTACAATGAGCAGTTCTTC. Protein sequence: CSVGWFYNEQFF.

The gene calls are TRBV11-2 and TRBJ2-1, with unresolved D. CDR3 length: 16 amino acids. Trimming removed 5 bases at V and 4 bases at J, with 18 bases between. Germline loops: CDR1 SGHAT, CDR2 FQNNGV. The DNA for the CDR3 is TGTGCCAGCAGCCGGACCTGGTTTAAGGGATACAATGAGCAGTTCTTC. Protein product: CASSRTWFKGYNEQFF.